The 25 T cell receptor beta chains presented below share a single source sample, sequenced in a study of T cell responses to AZD1222 COVID-19 vaccine listed by TCRdb under 2021. The time point label, read with the paper, signifies: baseline before first vaccination. Libraries were made using the immunoSEQ multiplex PCR assay. As stored in TCRdb, this immuneACCESS dataset retains in-frame rearrangements with V and J assigned. A fraction of the clones does not appear; measured against another copy, unresolved V genes explain less than half of the discrepancy, and the remainder lacks a known reason. This sample holds 65,000 to 70,000 clones; around 82% were observed only once. The ten largest make up 5.4% of the sample. The sequencing used peripheral blood, collected on day 0 of AZD1222 vaccination. The receptors shown here come from an adult in good health.

This clone was recorded a few times. The gene calls are TRBV27 and TRBJ2-5; 8 positions match TRBD2. The germline gives CDR1 MNHEY, CDR2 SMNVEV (reference sequence). Losses at the gene ends were 2 bases for V and 1 base for J; bases not matched to a gene: 3. This CDR3 contains 15 residues. CDR3 in amino acids: CASSLRGGPQETQYF. Written as DNA, the CDR3 is TGTGCCAGCAGTTTACGCGGGGGGCCCCAAGAGACCCAGTACTTC.

The chain carries TRBV11-3 and TRBJ2-2; 10 bases fit TRBD2. V dropped 5 bases and J dropped 5; count of bases not matched to a gene: 5. The CDR3 has 15 amino acids. Germline values: CDR1 SGHNT, CDR2 YENEEA. The CDR3 region is CASSPSAGGTGELFF. The CDR3 DNA reads as TGTGCCAGCAGCCCATCAGCGGGGGGGACCGGGGAGCTGTTTTTT.

V gene TRBV5-6 combines with J gene TRBJ2-1, with 10 bases that match TRBD2. Germline CDR1 reads SGHDT; CDR2 reads YYEEEE. The CDR3 spans 15 residues. Trimming took 4 bases from V and 3 from J; bases not matched to a gene: 4. CDR3 bases: TGTGCCAGCAGCCTTAGCGGGGGGCTCTACAATGAGCAGTTCTTC. Its translation is CASSLSGGLYNEQFF.

This chain joins TRBV9 and TRBJ1-1; 9 bases are a match to TRBD1. With 3 bases clipped from V and 2 bases from J, the junction kept 5 bases outside the gene matches. This CDR3 region has 15 residues. The germline CDR1 and CDR2 sequences are SGDLS and YYNGEE. This CDR3 is CASSGGQGFNTEAFF. The CDR3 DNA reads TGTGCCAGCAGCGGAGGACAGGGGTTCAACACTGAAGCTTTCTTT.

The chain carries TRBV3-1 (or the pseudogene TRBV3-2) and TRBJ1-3; perhaps TRBD1 as D (5 bases). The germline V and J ends were trimmed by 1 base and 4 bases, with 11 bases remaining between them. Germline assignment: CDR1 LGHDT and CDR2 YNNKEL (reference sequence). The CDR3 contains 15 residues. The CDR3 DNA reads as TGTGCCAGCAGCCAAGGTCGGGACGGAGGAAACACCATATATTTT. Translated: CASSQGRDGGNTIYF.

This chain uses TRBV2 with TRBJ1-2; possible D gene TRBD1, 6 bases. Germline V gives CDR1 SNHLY, CDR2 FYNNEI. The V and J ends lost 2 bases and 4 bases respectively, with 11 bases between them. The length of the CDR3 is 14 residues. The CDR3 nucleotides read TGTGCCAGCAGTGAAAGGGGCAGGGGCTATGGCTACACCTTC. This encodes CASSERGRGYGYTF.

V usage is TRBV10-3 and J usage is TRBJ1-6; 10 bases are a match to TRBD1. The J segment lost 5 bases and the V segment lost 2 bases, leaving 9 bases of the junction unmatched. Germline assignment: CDR1 ENHRY and CDR2 SYGVKD. CDR3 length: 18 amino acids. CDR3 loop: CAISEGPDRGQDNSPLHF. The DNA for the CDR3 is TGTGCCATCAGTGAGGGGCCCGACAGGGGGCAGGATAATTCACCCCTCCACTTT.

The V and J genes are TRBV27 and TRBJ1-3, with D unclear. The CDR3 loop spans 13 amino acids. The germline V gene has CDR1 MNHEY and CDR2 SMNVEV (reference sequence). V gave up 6 bases and J gave up 6 bases, with 12 bases separating them. The CDR3 DNA sequence: TGTGCCAGCAGCTCTACCACAGAAAACACCATATATTTT. Its protein product is CASSSTTENTIYF.

The chain recombines TRBV4-1 with TRBJ1-2; D not certain. Germline lookup yields CDR1 MGHRA and CDR2 YSYEKL. The CDR3 length is 16 residues. V was shortened by 3 bases and J by 2 bases, with 16 bases between the two germline ends. Here the CDR3 reads CASSHLGRSSNYGYTF. CDR3 bases: TGCGCCAGCAGCCATCTCGGACGGAGCTCAAACTATGGCTACACCTTC.

In this sample, this clone turned up once. The V and J genes are TRBV7-9 and TRBJ1-1, with a possible D match to TRBD1 (6 bases). The CDR3 consists of 14 residues. The V gene's germline CDR1 is SEHNR and CDR2 FQNEAQ (reference sequence). V lost 5 bases and J 0 bases, leaving 10 bases between the germline ends. The CDR3 sequence: CASSTDSLNTEAFF. The CDR3 nucleotides are TGTGCCAGCAGCACGGACAGCCTGAACACTGAAGCTTTCTTT.

The chain joins TRBV5-5 to TRBJ2-6, with D perhaps matching TRBD1 or TRBD2 (6 bases each). V was cut by 1 base and J by 0 bases, with 14 bases left in between. The CDR3 loop spans 18 amino acids. CDR1 and CDR2 (germline): SGHKS, YYEKEE (reference sequence). Here the CDR3 DNA reads TGTGCCAGCAGCTTGCGGCAGGGGACTCCCTCTGGGGCCAACGTCCTGACTTTC. It encodes CASSLRQGTPSGANVLTF. Together with reference TRBV5-5 and TRBJ2-6, the CDR3 gives the full variable domain: DAGVTQSPTHLIKTRGQQVTLRCSPISGHKSVSWYQQVLGQGPQFIFQYYEKEERGRGNFPDRFSARQFPNYSSELNVNALLLGDSALYLCASSLRQGTPSGANVLTFGAGSRLTVL.

The table lists this clone with a few counts. The chain recombines TRBV7-9 with TRBJ1-4; no firm D call. The CDR3 loop spans 14 amino acids. Germline V lookup: CDR1 SEHNR, CDR2 FQNEAQ (reference sequence). The ends were cut back, 7 bases at V and 8 bases at J, with 17 bases in the middle. The CDR3 sequence is CASTSSGYEEKLFF. The DNA for the CDR3 is TGTGCCAGCACCTCCAGCGGATACGAAGAAAAACTGTTTTTT. The whole variable domain, filled in from reference TRBV7-9 and TRBJ1-4, reads DTGVSQNPRHKITKRGQNVTFRCDPISEHNRLYWYRQTLGQGPEFLTYFQNEAQLEKSRLLSDRFSAERPKGSFSTLEIQRTEQGDSAMYLCASTSSGYEEKLFFGSGTQLSVL.

The chain has TRBV7-9 and TRBJ1-4; D unresolved. The CDR3 has 12 amino acids. Per the germline V gene, CDR1 is SEHNR and CDR2 is FQNEAQ (reference sequence). With 3 bases removed from V and 8 bases from J, the gap between germline ends came to 7 bases. CDR3 loop: CASSLNREKLFF. The CDR3 DNA sequence: TGTGCCAGCAGCTTGAATCGGGAAAAACTGTTTTTT.

The J gene is TRBJ2-2, the V gene TRBV18; 8 bases align to TRBD1. With 6 bases clipped from V and 4 bases from J, the junction kept 7 bases outside the gene matches. There are 15 residues in the CDR3. Per the germline V gene, CDR1 is KGHSH and CDR2 is LQKENI. CDR3 in DNA: TGTGCCAGCTCCCCAAGACAGGGGAGCACCGGGGAGCTGTTTTTT. Protein: CASSPRQGSTGELFF.

The chain couples TRBV12-5 to TRBJ1-3; D perhaps matches TRBD1 (5 bases). This CDR3 is 16 amino acids long. V lost 0 bases, J lost 6 bases, and 15 bases lay in between. Looked up from germline, CDR1 is LGHNT and CDR2 is FRNRAP. In nucleotides, the CDR3 is TGTGCTAGTGGTTTGGTACTGGGGGTTAGTGAAAACACCATATATTTT. Protein: CASGLVLGVSENTIYF. The full variable domain, its missing parts supplied by reference TRBV12-5 and TRBJ1-3, is DARVTQTPRHKVTEMGQEVTMRCQPILGHNTVFWYRQTMMQGLELLAYFRNRAPLDDSGMPKDRFSAEMPDATLATLKIQPSEPRDSAVYFCASGLVLGVSENTIYFGEGSWLTVV.

This clone has more than one count but fewer than ten. The chain has TRBV30 and TRBJ2-2; no firm D call. Germline V gene sequence: CDR1 GTSNPN, CDR2 SVGIG (reference sequence). Trimming left V 3 bases short and J 5 bases short, with 10 bases between. This CDR3 is 13 amino acids long. This CDR3 is CAWSPLGTGELFF. DNA for the CDR3: TGTGCCTGGAGCCCACTCGGGACCGGGGAGCTGTTTTTT. Complete variable domain (other parts from reference TRBV30 and TRBJ2-2): SQTIHQWPATLVQPVGSPLSLECTVEGTSNPNLYWYRQAAGRGLQLLFYSVGIGQISSEVPQNLSASRPQDRQFILSSKKLLLSDSGFYLCAWSPLGTGELFFGEGSRLTVL.

The J gene is TRBJ1-1, the V gene TRBV4-3, with a weak D call TRBD1 (6 bases). Germline assignment: CDR1 LGHNA and CDR2 YSLEER. The V end lost 0 bases, the J end lost 13 bases, and 21 bases lay between the germline ends. The CDR3 covers 15 residues. The chain's CDR3 is CASSQETGFPQGSFF. The CDR3 nucleotides are TGCGCCAGCAGCCAAGAAACAGGGTTCCCCCAGGGGAGTTTCTTT.

The V and J genes are TRBV6-4 and TRBJ2-2; no firm D call. This CDR3 comprises 13 residues. Germline-derived CDR1 and CDR2 are MRHNA and SNTAGT. V lost 3 bases to trimming and J lost 4 bases, with 6 bases between them. The CDR3 protein is CASSEASTGELFF. In nucleotides, the CDR3 is TGTGCCAGCAGTGAAGCAAGCACCGGGGAGCTGTTTTTT.

The rearrangement joins TRBV10-3 to TRBJ1-5; possible D gene TRBD1, 5 bases. Germline assignment: CDR1 ENHRY and CDR2 SYGVKD. CDR3 size: 12 residues. The V gene lost 6 bases and the J gene lost 5 bases, with 8 bases spanning the gap. Here the CDR3 DNA reads TGTGCCATCAGCGGGGGGGATCAGCCCCAGCATTTT. Protein sequence: CAISGGDQPQHF.

The chain recombines TRBV10-1 with TRBJ2-3; 10 bases fit TRBD2. CDR1 WNHNN and CDR2 SYGVQD come from the germline V gene (reference sequence). The CDR3 has 15 amino acids. V shed 6 bases, J shed 1 base, and the junction held 4 bases outside the gene matches. CDR3 bases: TGCGCCAGCAGGGTAGCGGGGGGCGGCACAGATACGCAGTATTTT. This gives the protein CASRVAGGGTDTQYF.

V and J are TRBV3-1 (or the pseudogene TRBV3-2) and TRBJ1-4; D gene unclear. The V gene's germline CDR1 is LGHDT and CDR2 YNNKEL (reference sequence). This CDR3 contains 15 residues. Trimming removed 4 bases at V and 5 bases at J, with 14 bases between. The CDR3 loop is CASSPRLGFNEKLFF. The CDR3 DNA sequence: TGTGCCAGCAGCCCCCGTCTTGGGTTCAATGAAAAACTGTTTTTT.

This chain joins TRBV23-1 and TRBJ1-5, with TRBD1 matching over 7 bases. TRBV23-1 counts as an open reading frame of uncertain function. The CDR3 runs 21 residues. After removal of 0 bases from V and 1 base from J, the junction contained 18 bases not matched to a gene. Here the CDR3 DNA reads TGCGCCAGCAGTCAATCGAACGAACGGGACAGATCCCAAGGCAGCAATCAGCCCCAGCATTTT. Translating gives CASSQSNERDRSQGSNQPQHF.

J is TRBJ1-2 and V is TRBV3-1 (or the pseudogene TRBV3-2), with no clear D. In germline, CDR1 is LGHDT, CDR2 YNNKEL (reference sequence). The CDR3 totals 13 residues. Between the trimmed V and J ends, which lost 5 bases and 7 bases, there was a span of 14 bases. CDR3 protein: CASSEVGSSGYTF. The DNA of the CDR3 is TGTGCCAGCAGCGAAGTGGGTTCCAGTGGCTACACCTTC.

The rearrangement uses TRBV6-2 or TRBV6-3 and TRBJ2-5; 9 nucleotides line up with TRBD1. Germline V gives CDR1 MNHEY, CDR2 SVGEGT. Losses at the gene ends were 3 bases for V and 11 bases for J; bases not matched to a gene: 7. The CDR3 extends over 13 amino acids. CDR3 sequence: CASSYTDRGPQYF. In DNA form, the CDR3 reads TGTGCCAGCAGTTATACGGACAGGGGCCCTCAGTACTTC.

The chain has TRBV19 and TRBJ1-4; 7 bases match TRBD1. V was clipped by 9 bases and J by 5 bases; unmatched bases: 9. CDR3 size: 14 residues. CDR1 is LNHDA, CDR2 SQIVND, per germline (reference sequence). For the CDR3, the DNA is TGTGCCAGCAATCCCCGCAGGGGGAATGAAAAACTGTTTTTT. It yields the protein CASNPRRGNEKLFF. The whole variable domain, filled in from reference TRBV19 and TRBJ1-4, reads DGGITQSPKYLFRKEGQNVTLSCEQNLNHDAMYWYRQDPGQGLRLIYYSQIVNDFQKGDIAEGYSVSREKKESFPLTVTSAQKNPTAFYLCASNPRRGNEKLFFGSGTQLSVL.